The rows below give T cell receptor beta chains drawn from one sample of a study of T cell responses to AZD1222 COVID-19 vaccine. Sequenced by immunoSEQ multiplex PCR; TCRdb stores in-frame clones only, minus some. This sample yields 85,000 to 120,000 clones, of which about 90% are seen a single time; around 5.1% belongs to the top ten. The sample consisted of peripheral blood, taken on day 0 of AZD1222 vaccination. The source is an adult in good health. Both conserved end residues are part of each CDR3. Each record gives: J gene, D gene, V gene, CDR3 DNA, CDR3 protein. A D gene is named only where the DNA matches it firmly.

j_gene: TRBJ1-5; d_gene: NA; v_gene: TRBV5-1; CDR3nt: TGCGCCAGCAGGGAGGGAGAAAATCAGCCCCAGCATTTT; CDR3aa: CASREGENQPQHF
j_gene: TRBJ2-1; d_gene: NA; v_gene: TRBV6-2/TRBV6-3; CDR3nt: TGTGCCAGCAGCTTTTACCCTGACTACCTCTACAATGAGCAGTTCTTC; CDR3aa: CASSFYPDYLYNEQFF
j_gene: TRBJ1-2; d_gene: NA; v_gene: TRBV7-3; CDR3nt: TGTGCCAGCAGCTTAGAGGGCCGGGTAGCTAACTATGGCTACACCTTC; CDR3aa: CASSLEGRVANYGYTF
j_gene: TRBJ2-3; d_gene: NA; v_gene: TRBV11-2; CDR3nt: TGTGCCAGCAGCCCTACTCCGGCAGATACGCAGTATTTT; CDR3aa: CASSPTPADTQYF
j_gene: TRBJ2-2; d_gene: NA; v_gene: TRBV11-2; CDR3nt: TGTGCCAGCAGCTTAGAGAGGGACACCGGGGAGCTGTTTTTT; CDR3aa: CASSLERDTGELFF
j_gene: TRBJ2-3; d_gene: TRBD2; v_gene: TRBV5-1; CDR3nt: TGCGCCAGCAGCTCTGGGGTACTAGCGGGAGGGGAAGATACGCAGTATTTT; CDR3aa: CASSSGVLAGGEDTQYF
j_gene: TRBJ2-7; d_gene: NA; v_gene: TRBV27; CDR3nt: TGTGCCAGCAGTCTACGGGGCGAGCAGTACTTC; CDR3aa: CASSLRGEQYF
j_gene: TRBJ2-5; d_gene: NA; v_gene: TRBV11-2; CDR3nt: TGTGCCAGCAGCTTGGGTTTGGCAGGTAGTGAGACCCAGTACTTC; CDR3aa: CASSLGLAGSETQYF
j_gene: TRBJ1-2; d_gene: NA; v_gene: TRBV6-4; CDR3nt: TGTGCCAGCAGCCCCGACGGACTCTATGGCTACACCTTC; CDR3aa: CASSPDGLYGYTF
j_gene: TRBJ2-7; d_gene: TRBD2; v_gene: TRBV7-2; CDR3nt: TGTGCCAGCAGCTTAGCGGCGGGAGGGCCGGGAGGGTACGAGCAGTACTTC; CDR3aa: CASSLAAGGPGGYEQYF
j_gene: TRBJ2-5; d_gene: TRBD1; v_gene: TRBV6-5; CDR3nt: TGTGCCAGCCTCCACCTTCAGGGGGCGAGGGAGACCCAGTACTTC; CDR3aa: CASLHLQGARETQYF
j_gene: TRBJ1-1; d_gene: TRBD1; v_gene: TRBV19; CDR3nt: TGTGCCAGTAGGGGACAGGGAGGACTCACTGAAGCTTTCTTT; CDR3aa: CASRGQGGLTEAFF
j_gene: TRBJ2-6; d_gene: TRBD1; v_gene: TRBV2; CDR3nt: TGTGCCAGCAGCCTGACAGGGTACAACTCTGGGGCCAACGTCCTGACTTTC; CDR3aa: CASSLTGYNSGANVLTF
j_gene: TRBJ1-4; d_gene: TRBD1; v_gene: TRBV7-2; CDR3nt: TGTGCCAGCAGCGACCGGGACAGGAGTAATGAAAAACTGTTTTTT; CDR3aa: CASSDRDRSNEKLFF
j_gene: TRBJ1-1; d_gene: NA; v_gene: TRBV23-1; CDR3nt: TGCGCCAGACGAGGCAGGGTTAGGTCTGAAGCTTTCTTT; CDR3aa: CARRGRVRSEAFF
j_gene: TRBJ1-3; d_gene: TRBD1; v_gene: TRBV5-1; CDR3nt: TGCGCCAGCAGCAGGGACAGGGCTGGGAACTCTGGAAACACCATATATTTT; CDR3aa: CASSRDRAGNSGNTIYF
j_gene: TRBJ1-2; d_gene: NA; v_gene: TRBV6-2/TRBV6-3; CDR3nt: TGTGCCAGCAGTTACAGCGTTGACTATGGCTACACCTTC; CDR3aa: CASSYSVDYGYTF
j_gene: TRBJ2-3; d_gene: TRBD1; v_gene: TRBV5-1; CDR3nt: TGCGCCAGCAGCTTGGACAGGGGAGATACGCAGTATTTT; CDR3aa: CASSLDRGDTQYF
j_gene: TRBJ1-6; d_gene: TRBD1; v_gene: TRBV18; CDR3nt: TGTGCCAGCTCACCTAGGACAGGGGGAAATTCACCCCTCCACTTT; CDR3aa: CASSPRTGGNSPLHF
j_gene: TRBJ2-3; d_gene: TRBD2; v_gene: TRBV5-6; CDR3nt: TGTGCCAGCAGCTGGGGAGGGAGCGGACTCACAGATACGCAGTATTTT; CDR3aa: CASSWGGSGLTDTQYF
j_gene: TRBJ2-1; d_gene: NA; v_gene: TRBV12-3/TRBV12-4; CDR3nt: TGTGCCAGCAGTTTAAGTAGCGGTTTACAGTTCTTC; CDR3aa: CASSLSSGLQFF
j_gene: TRBJ2-1; d_gene: NA; v_gene: TRBV11-3; CDR3nt: TGTGCCAGCACATTGGGCAGCCACAATGAGCAGTTCTTC; CDR3aa: CASTLGSHNEQFF
j_gene: TRBJ2-5; d_gene: NA; v_gene: TRBV24-1; CDR3nt: TGTGCCACCAGTGATCTGGAGACCCAGTACTTC; CDR3aa: CATSDLETQYF
j_gene: TRBJ1-1; d_gene: TRBD1; v_gene: TRBV9; CDR3nt: TGTGCCAGCAGCCCCCGACAGGGGGCGAGGACTGAAGCTTTCTTT; CDR3aa: CASSPRQGARTEAFF
j_gene: TRBJ1-2; d_gene: TRBD1; v_gene: TRBV14; CDR3nt: TGTGCCAGCAGCCCCAACAGGGGGCTTAACAATGGCTACACCTTC; CDR3aa: CASSPNRGLNNGYTF
j_gene: TRBJ1-2; d_gene: TRBD1; v_gene: TRBV5-1; CDR3nt: TGCGCCAGCAGCTCATCAGACAGGGGTGGTGGCTACACCTTC; CDR3aa: CASSSSDRGGGYTF
j_gene: TRBJ1-5; d_gene: NA; v_gene: TRBV28; CDR3nt: TGTGCCAGCAGTTCCCCAGGGTGGAATCAGCCCCAGCATTTT; CDR3aa: CASSSPGWNQPQHF
j_gene: TRBJ2-7; d_gene: TRBD2; v_gene: TRBV5-4; CDR3nt: TGTGCCAGCAGTACCGATCGGGGAGGGACCTACGAGCAGTACTTC; CDR3aa: CASSTDRGGTYEQYF
j_gene: TRBJ1-4; d_gene: NA; v_gene: TRBV4-1; CDR3nt: TGCGCCAGCAGCCAAAGACTTGCAGGGGAAGGTGAAAAACTGTTTTTT; CDR3aa: CASSQRLAGEGEKLFF
j_gene: TRBJ2-1; d_gene: TRBD2; v_gene: TRBV24-1; CDR3nt: TGTGCCACCAGTGATTCGCGACTAGCGGGGGGCGATGAGCAGTTCTTC; CDR3aa: CATSDSRLAGGDEQFF
j_gene: TRBJ2-3; d_gene: TRBD2; v_gene: TRBV7-9; CDR3nt: TGTGCCAGCAGCTCCGGGACTATCCGCACAGATACGCAGTATTTT; CDR3aa: CASSSGTIRTDTQYF
j_gene: TRBJ2-1; d_gene: TRBD2; v_gene: TRBV9; CDR3nt: TGTGCCAGCAGCGTACCTTTAGGGGGACTAGCTTCTGAGCAGTTCTTC; CDR3aa: CASSVPLGGLASEQFF
j_gene: TRBJ1-2; d_gene: NA; v_gene: TRBV7-6; CDR3nt: TGTGCCAGCACCCTCCCGCAGGGGAAGTGGAGAGGTTCTGGCTACACCTTC; CDR3aa: CASTLPQGKWRGSGYTF